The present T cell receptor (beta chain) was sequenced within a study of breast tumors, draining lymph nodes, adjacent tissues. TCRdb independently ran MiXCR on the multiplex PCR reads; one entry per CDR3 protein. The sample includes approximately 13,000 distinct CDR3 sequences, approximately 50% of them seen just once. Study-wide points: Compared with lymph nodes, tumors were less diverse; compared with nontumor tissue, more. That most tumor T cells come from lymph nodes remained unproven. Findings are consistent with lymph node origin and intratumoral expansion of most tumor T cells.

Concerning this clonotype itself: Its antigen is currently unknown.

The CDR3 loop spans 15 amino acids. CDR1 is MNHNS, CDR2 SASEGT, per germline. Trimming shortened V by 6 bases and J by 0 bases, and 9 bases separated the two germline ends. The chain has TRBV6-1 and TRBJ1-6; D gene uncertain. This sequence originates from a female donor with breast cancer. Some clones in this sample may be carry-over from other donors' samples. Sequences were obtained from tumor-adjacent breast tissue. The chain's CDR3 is CASRGRSSYNSPLHF. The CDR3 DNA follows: TGTGCCAGCAGAGGAAGGAGCTCCTATAATTCACCCCTCCACTTT.